The 15 T cell receptor beta chains listed next were all sequenced from one sample in a study of Ad26.COV2.S vaccination and SARS-CoV-2 variants. Only in-frame clones appear in the TCRdb table, and some are missing; sequencing was by immunoSEQ multiplex PCR. The sample carries about 350,000 clones, more than 75% recorded once. As to treatment: roughly 19 received Ad26.COV2.S at low or high dose, single or two shots; several received placebo; per-sample allocation not given. Day 63 after the first injection of vaccine or placebo was the sampling time. Material: peripheral blood, obtained in a trial of Ad26.COV2.S vaccine versus placebo. These receptors were obtained from a person between 18 and 59 years old who received the Ad26.COV2.S COVID-19 vaccine or a placebo.

V and J are TRBV5-6 and TRBJ2-4; TRBD2 aligns across 8 bases. This CDR3 comprises 16 residues. In germline, CDR1 is SGHDT, CDR2 YYEEEE. V shed 4 bases, J shed 5 bases, and the junction held 11 bases outside the gene matches. The CDR3 region is CASSTTGRGAQNIQYF. CDR3 nucleotides: TGTGCCAGCAGCACCACCGGGCGGGGGGCCCAAAACATTCAGTACTTC.

Written as DNA, the CDR3 is TGTGCCAGCAGCTTAGCAGGGACTAGCGATGAGCAGTTCTTC. It is translated as CASSLAGTSDEQFF. The J gene is TRBJ2-1, the V gene TRBV7-2, with 10 positions matching TRBD2. With 0 bases clipped from V and 8 bases from J, the junction kept 1 base outside the gene matches. Germline CDR1 is SGHTA and CDR2 is FQGNSA. This CDR3 is 14 amino acids long.

Turning to this clone: One end of the junction fails to match germline, which may point to a read error. The chain joins TRBV6-5 to TRBJ1-2; 7 nucleotides line up with TRBD1. Germline CDR1 MNHEY, CDR2 SVGAGI. This CDR3 has 12 residues. The CDR3 loop is CVSGGLNYGYTF. The CDR3 nucleotides are TGCGTCTCAGGGGGGCTCAACTATGGCTACACCTTC.

This clone was recorded once. V and J are TRBV2 and TRBJ2-3; weak D call: TRBD2 (5 bases). This CDR3 has 13 residues. CDR1 is SNHLY and CDR2 is FYNNEI in the germline V gene. Trimming pared 6 bases from V and 4 bases from J, leaving 11 bases between. The CDR3: CASSSGWADTQYF. The CDR3 DNA follows: TGTGCCAGCAGCAGCGGTTGGGCAGATACGCAGTATTTT.

This clone was counted a single time. The chain carries TRBV5-1 and TRBJ2-1; 11 positions match TRBD2. Germline trimming cut 4 bases from V and 9 bases from J; bases unmatched to any gene: 6. Germline values: CDR1 SGHRS, CDR2 YFSETQ. There are 14 residues in the CDR3. The CDR3 DNA sequence: TGCGCCAGCAGCACGGGACTAGCGGTCCTTGAGCAGTTCTTC. It encodes CASSTGLAVLEQFF.

The rearrangement uses TRBV3-1 (or the pseudogene TRBV3-2) and TRBJ2-7; D might be TRBD1 or TRBD2, each matching 5 bases. This CDR3 has 13 residues. Trimming took off 3 bases at V and 3 bases at J, with 9 bases between the two ends. Germline V lookup: CDR1 LGHDT, CDR2 YNNKEL (reference sequence). The CDR3 region is CASSHGTVYEQYF. CDR3 DNA: TGTGCCAGCAGCCACGGGACCGTCTACGAGCAGTACTTC.

This chain joins TRBV2 and TRBJ2-7; D perhaps matches TRBD2 (6 bases). Germline values: CDR1 SNHLY, CDR2 FYNNEI. Trimming removed 10 bases at V and 3 bases at J, with 13 bases between. The CDR3 is made up of 12 amino acids. CDR3 amino acids: CATTSGGYEQYF. CDR3 nucleotide sequence: TGTGCCACCACGTCCGGGGGCTACGAGCAGTACTTC.

The V call is TRBV5-4, the J call TRBJ2-7; D is unresolved. Germline CDR1 reads SGHNT; CDR2 reads YYREEE (reference sequence). Trimming stripped 1 base from V and 1 base from J, with 15 bases between. The CDR3 length is 16 residues. For the CDR3, the DNA is TGTGCCAGCAGCTTGAAACGGGCTACGTGGTCCTACGAGCAGTACTTC. Residues: CASSLKRATWSYEQYF.

This clone was seen a few times. The J gene is TRBJ1-5, the V gene TRBV12-3 or TRBV12-4; D not certain. The germline V and J ends were trimmed by 3 bases and 9 bases, with 9 bases remaining between them. This CDR3 is built from 12 residues. CDR3 DNA: TGTGCCAGCAGTTTTGGCGCGCGGCCCCAGCATTTT. This encodes CASSFGARPQHF.

The chain recombines TRBV11-2 with TRBJ1-5; 8 bases are a match to TRBD1. Germline V CDR1 and CDR2: SGHAT, FQNNGV. With V trimmed by 1 base and J by 4 bases, 6 bases remained unmatched. The CDR3 contains 16 residues. The CDR3 coding sequence is TGTGCCAGCAGCTTAGGGGTCAGGGGGCTGAATCAGCCCCAGCATTTT. This gives the protein CASSLGVRGLNQPQHF.

This chain links TRBV5-1 with TRBJ2-7, with D possibly TRBD2 on 6 matching bases. CDR3 length: 14 amino acids. The V end was cut by 2 bases, the J end by 8 bases, with 17 bases between. CDR1 is SGHRS, CDR2 YFSETQ, per germline. The CDR3: CASSFEGTSTKQYF. CDR3 in DNA: TGCGCCAGCAGCTTTGAGGGGACTTCTACGAAGCAGTACTTC.

The rearrangement joins TRBV6-5 to TRBJ2-3, with D uncertain. Germline V gene data show CDR1 as MNHEY and CDR2 as SVGAGI. This CDR3 comprises 14 residues. V was cut by 6 bases and J by 0 bases, with 10 bases left in between. CDR3 sequence (DNA): TGTGCCAGCAGAATATCTACTAGCACAGATACGCAGTATTTT. Protein product: CASRISTSTDTQYF.

This chain uses TRBV18 with TRBJ1-1; 8 nucleotides line up with TRBD1. The germline V gene encodes CDR1 KGHSH and CDR2 LQKENI. The J segment lost 7 bases and the V segment lost 3 bases, leaving 7 bases of the junction unmatched. This CDR3 contains 14 residues. CDR3 sequence: CASSPTGDGFEAFF. In DNA form, the CDR3 reads TGTGCCAGCTCACCGACAGGGGACGGATTTGAAGCTTTCTTT.

This chain links TRBV25-1 with TRBJ2-2; unclear D gene. V was pared by 0 bases and J by 7 bases, with 12 bases between. The length of the CDR3 is 15 residues. Germline V lookup: CDR1 MGHDK, CDR2 SYGVNS. The CDR3 sequence: CASSEYKALHGELFF. The CDR3 bases are TGTGCCAGCAGTGAATATAAGGCCCTTCACGGGGAGCTGTTTTTT.

V is TRBV29-1 and J is TRBJ2-7; no firm D call. The germline gives CDR1 SQVTM, CDR2 ANQGSEA. CDR3 length: 13 amino acids. The ends were cut back, 7 bases at V and 5 bases at J, with 18 bases in the middle. The CDR3 spells CSAQPLGDHEQYF. CDR3 DNA: TGCAGCGCCCAGCCGCTCGGTGACCACGAGCAGTACTTC.